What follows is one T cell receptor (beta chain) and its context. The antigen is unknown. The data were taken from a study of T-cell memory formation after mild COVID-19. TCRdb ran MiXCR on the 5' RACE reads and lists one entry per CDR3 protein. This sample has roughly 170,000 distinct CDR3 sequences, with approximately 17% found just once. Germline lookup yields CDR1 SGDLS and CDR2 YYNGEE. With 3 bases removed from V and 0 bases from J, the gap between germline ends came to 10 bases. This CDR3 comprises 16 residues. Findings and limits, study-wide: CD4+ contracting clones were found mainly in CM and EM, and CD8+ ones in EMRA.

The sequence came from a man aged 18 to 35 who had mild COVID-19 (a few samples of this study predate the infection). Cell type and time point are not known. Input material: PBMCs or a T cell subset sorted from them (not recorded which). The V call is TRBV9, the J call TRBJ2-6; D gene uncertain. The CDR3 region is CASSARHLSGANVLTF. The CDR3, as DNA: TGTGCCAGCAGCGCCAGACACCTCTCTGGGGCCAACGTCCTGACTTTC. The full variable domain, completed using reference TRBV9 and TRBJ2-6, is DSGVTQTPKHLITATGQRVTLRCSPRSGDLSVYWYQQSLDQGLQFLIQYYNGEERAKGNILERFSAQQFPDLHSELNLSSLELGDSALYFCASSARHLSGANVLTFGAGSRLTVL.